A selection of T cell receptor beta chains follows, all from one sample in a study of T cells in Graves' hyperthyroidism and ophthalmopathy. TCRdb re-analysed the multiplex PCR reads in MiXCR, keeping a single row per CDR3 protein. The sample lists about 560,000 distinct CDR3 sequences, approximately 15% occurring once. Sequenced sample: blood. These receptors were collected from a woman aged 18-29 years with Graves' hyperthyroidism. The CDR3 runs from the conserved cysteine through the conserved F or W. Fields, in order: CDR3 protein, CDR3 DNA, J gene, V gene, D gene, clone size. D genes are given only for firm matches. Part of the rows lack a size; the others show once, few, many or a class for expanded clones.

CASSQESGTSEKYF TGCGCCAGCAGCCAAGAGAGCGGGACTAGCGAAAAGTATTTT TRBJ2-3 TRBV4-1 TRBD2 NA
CSARGELAGYNEQFF TGCAGTGCTAGAGGGGAACTAGCGGGCTACAATGAGCAGTTCTTC TRBJ2-1 TRBV20-1 TRBD2 NA
CASSFGDGYTF TGTGCCAGCAGCTTTGGCGATGGCTACACCTTC TRBJ1-2 TRBV12-3/TRBV12-4 NA many
CASSIRDGGNQPQHF TGTGCCAGTAGTATCCGGGACGGAGGCAATCAGCCCCAGCATTTT TRBJ1-5 TRBV19 NA many
CAWAEGGDQPQHF TGTGCCTGGGCCGAGGGGGGGGATCAGCCCCAGCATTTT TRBJ1-5 TRBV30 NA many
CASIKIPTQETQYF TGTGCCAGCATAAAAATCCCAACCCAAGAGACCCAGTACTTC TRBJ2-5 TRBV6-1 NA few
CASSPNGQPHTGELFF TGTGCCAGCAGCCCAAACGGACAGCCCCACACCGGGGAGCTGTTTTTT TRBJ2-2 TRBV7-9 NA NA
CASSLASGTGANNEQFF TGTGCCAGCAGTTTAGCCTCCGGGACAGGGGCCAACAATGAGCAGTTCTTC TRBJ2-1 TRBV12-3/TRBV12-4 TRBD1 NA
CASSLWGANTEAFF TGTGCCAGCAGTTTATGGGGGGCGAACACTGAAGCTTTCTTT TRBJ1-1 TRBV28 NA many
CASRPGQASTDTQYF TGTGCCAGTAGACCGGGACAGGCATCCACAGATACGCAGTATTTT TRBJ2-3 TRBV19 TRBD1 few
CASRRGVMNTEAFF TGTGCCAGCAGGCGAGGGGTGATGAACACTGAAGCTTTCTTT TRBJ1-1 TRBV5-4 NA few
CASSNNWGRVADTQYF TGTGCCAGCAGTAATAACTGGGGGAGGGTGGCAGATACGCAGTATTTT TRBJ2-3 TRBV7-2 TRBD2 few
CASRRTGWGRPDTQYF TGTGCCAGCAGACGAACTGGGTGGGGGCGGCCAGATACGCAGTATTTT TRBJ2-3 TRBV11-3 NA many
CASSLAAAHNEQFF TGCGCCAGCAGCTTGGCGGCAGCTCACAATGAGCAGTTCTTC TRBJ2-1 TRBV5-1 NA few
CSAREGTSGEETQYF TGCAGTGCTAGAGAGGGGACTAGCGGGGAAGAGACCCAGTACTTC TRBJ2-5 TRBV20-1 TRBD2 many
CASSYDGLNTEAFF TGCGCCAGCAGCTACGACGGACTGAACACTGAAGCTTTCTTT TRBJ1-1 TRBV5-1 NA few
CASSRDRGPRNEQFF TGCGCCAGCAGCAGGGACAGGGGCCCCAGGAATGAGCAGTTCTTC TRBJ2-1 TRBV5-1 TRBD1 many
CASSEGGSTGELFF TGCGCCAGCAGTGAGGGGGGTAGCACCGGGGAGCTGTTTTTT TRBJ2-2 TRBV10-1 NA NA
CASSPFEGLTNEKLFF TGTGCCAGCAGCCCGTTTGAAGGCCTAACTAATGAAAAACTGTTTTTT TRBJ1-4 TRBV3-1 NA few
CASSLNQNSPLHF TGTGCCAGCAGTTTAAATCAGAATTCACCCCTCCACTTT TRBJ1-6 TRBV12-3/TRBV12-4 NA many
CASSSGPWAYGYTF TGTGCCAGCAGTTCTGGGCCCTGGGCCTATGGCTACACCTTC TRBJ1-2 TRBV28 NA many
CASRPDRVSNQPQHF TGTGCCAGCAGACCGGACAGGGTTAGCAATCAGCCCCAGCATTTT TRBJ1-5 TRBV27 TRBD1 many
CASSGGRASGGISYEQYF TGTGCCAGCAGTGGGGGTAGGGCTAGCGGGGGTATCTCCTACGAGCAGTACTTC TRBJ2-7 TRBV12-3/TRBV12-4 TRBD2 many
CASSPSGVGANVLTF TGTGCCAGCTCACCCTCAGGGGTTGGGGCCAACGTCCTGACTTTC TRBJ2-6 TRBV18 NA NA
CASSPSGGVNSYNEQFF TGTGCCAGCAGTCCTAGCGGGGGGGTTAACTCCTACAATGAGCAGTTCTTC TRBJ2-1 TRBV28 TRBD2 many
CSVKTSGVTDTQYF TGCAGCGTTAAGACTAGCGGAGTCACAGATACGCAGTATTTT TRBJ2-3 TRBV29-1 TRBD2 NA
CAISEPRDTQYF TGTGCCATCAGTGAGCCTAGAGATACGCAGTATTTT TRBJ2-3 TRBV10-3 NA many
CASSLADREGNTIYF TGTGCCAGCAGTTTAGCGGACAGGGAGGGAAACACCATATATTTT TRBJ1-3 TRBV12-3/TRBV12-4 TRBD1 many